Reported below is one T cell receptor (beta chain). Antigen: not known. Trimming cost V 2 bases and J 4 bases, with 12 bases left between them. Germline CDR1 ENHRY, CDR2 SYGVKD. This CDR3 region has 15 residues. The sample belongs to a study of OX40 agonist ivuxolimab in advanced cancers. Study-level points and caveats: On average, a greater number of expanded clones characterised CD8+ T cells relative to CD4+.

The repertoire was sequenced with immunoSEQ multiplex PCR; TCRdb's copy has only in-frame clones and lacks some. The table shows roughly 110,000 clones, with 90% occurring only once. The TCR was taken from an adult with an advanced solid tumor such as melanoma, head and neck, liver or kidney cancer. This chain links TRBV10-3 with TRBJ1-3; D uncertain. The source was CD4+ or CD8+ T cells sorted from blood, collected in a trial of the OX40 agonist ivuxolimab. The CDR3 here is CAISEGGQVGNTIYF. The DNA for the CDR3 is TGTGCCATCAGTGAGGGAGGCCAAGTGGGAAACACCATATATTTT.